These 4 T cell receptor beta chains came from one sample sequenced in a study of control samples from healthy donors and cancer patients. Repertoires were generated with immunoSEQ multiplex PCR, while TCRdb's copy carries only in-frame clones and drops some. The profile covers more than 85,000 clones, with about 81% appearing a single time and 38% taken by the ten largest. The source material was PBMCs. The source of these receptors is a man between 70 and 80 years old with lung cancer.

J is TRBJ1-1 and V is TRBV30; D may be TRBD1 (5 bases). The germline CDR1 and CDR2 sequences are GTSNPN and SVGIG (reference sequence). The CDR3 spans 13 residues. Between the trimmed V and J ends, which lost 1 base and 1 base, there was a span of 7 bases. The CDR3, as DNA: TGTGCCTGGAGTGGGGGGGGGAACACTGAAGCTTTCTTT. Translated, it gives CAWSGGGNTEAFF.

This clone was counted a single time. The CDR3 DNA sequence: TGTGCCAGCAGCCCGGAACTAGCGGGGGGCAGATCCTACAATGAGCAGTTCTTC. This gives the protein CASSPELAGGRSYNEQFF. The chain joins TRBV3-1 (or the pseudogene TRBV3-2) to TRBJ2-1; 12 nucleotides align to TRBD2. The CDR3 runs 18 residues. Germline CDR1 LGHDT, CDR2 YNNKEL (reference sequence). Trimming took 4 bases from V and 1 from J; bases not matched to a gene: 8.

CDR3 residues: CASRERGTYNEQFF. CDR3 DNA: TGTGCCAGCAGAGAGCGGGGGACCTACAATGAGCAGTTCTTC. J is TRBJ2-1 and V is TRBV6-5, with 8 nucleotides matching TRBD2. Germline V lookup: CDR1 MNHEY, CDR2 SVGAGI. The ends lost 6 bases at V and 2 bases at J; junction bases unmatched: 3. The CDR3 runs 14 residues.

The gene calls are TRBV11-1 and TRBJ1-2; 7 bases map to TRBD1. The CDR3 has 16 amino acids. CDR1 SGHAT and CDR2 FQDESV come from the germline V gene (reference sequence). The V and J ends lost 5 bases and 2 bases, in that order; junction bases with no gene match: 11. CDR3 sequence: CASSPGTASFNYGYTF. The CDR3 DNA follows: TGTGCCAGCAGCCCGGGGACAGCAAGTTTCAACTATGGCTACACCTTC.